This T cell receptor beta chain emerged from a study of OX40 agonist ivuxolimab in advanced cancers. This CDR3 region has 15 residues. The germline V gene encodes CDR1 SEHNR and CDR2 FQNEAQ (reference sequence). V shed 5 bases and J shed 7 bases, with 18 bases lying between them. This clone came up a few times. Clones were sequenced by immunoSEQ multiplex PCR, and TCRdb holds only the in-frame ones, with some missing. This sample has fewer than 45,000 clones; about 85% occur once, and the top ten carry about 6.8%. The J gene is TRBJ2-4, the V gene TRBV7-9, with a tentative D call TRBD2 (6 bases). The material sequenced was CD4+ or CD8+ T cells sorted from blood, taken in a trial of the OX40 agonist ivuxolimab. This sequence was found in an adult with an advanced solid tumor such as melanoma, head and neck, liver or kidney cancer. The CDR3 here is CASSPQTSLTNIQYF. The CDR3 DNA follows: TGTGCCAGCAGCCCGCAGACTAGTCTTACGAACATTCAGTACTTC.